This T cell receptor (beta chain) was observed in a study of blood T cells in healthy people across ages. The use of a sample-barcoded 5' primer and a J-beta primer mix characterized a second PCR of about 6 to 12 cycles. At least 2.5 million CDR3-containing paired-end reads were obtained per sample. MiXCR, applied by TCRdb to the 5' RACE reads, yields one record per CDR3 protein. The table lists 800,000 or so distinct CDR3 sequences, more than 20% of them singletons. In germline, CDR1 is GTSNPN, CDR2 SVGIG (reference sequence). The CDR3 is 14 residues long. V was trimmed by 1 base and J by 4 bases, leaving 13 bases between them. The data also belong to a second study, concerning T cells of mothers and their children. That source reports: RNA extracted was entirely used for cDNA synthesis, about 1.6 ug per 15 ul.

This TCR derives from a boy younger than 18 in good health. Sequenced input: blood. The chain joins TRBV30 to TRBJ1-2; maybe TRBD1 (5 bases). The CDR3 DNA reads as TGTGCCTGGAGTGCAATTGGGGGTGGCTATGGCTACACCTTC. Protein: CAWSAIGGGYGYTF.